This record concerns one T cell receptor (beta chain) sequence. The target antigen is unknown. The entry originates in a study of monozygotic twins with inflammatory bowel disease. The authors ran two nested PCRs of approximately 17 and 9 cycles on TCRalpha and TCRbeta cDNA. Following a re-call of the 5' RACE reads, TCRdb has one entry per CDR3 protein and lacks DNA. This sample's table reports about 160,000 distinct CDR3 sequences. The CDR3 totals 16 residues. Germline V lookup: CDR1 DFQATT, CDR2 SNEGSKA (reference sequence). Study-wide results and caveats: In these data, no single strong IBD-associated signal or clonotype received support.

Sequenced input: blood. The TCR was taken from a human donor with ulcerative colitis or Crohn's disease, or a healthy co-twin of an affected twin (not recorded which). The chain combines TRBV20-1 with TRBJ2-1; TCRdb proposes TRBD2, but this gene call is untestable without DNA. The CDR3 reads CSAWGLAGGRYNEQFF.